This T cell receptor (beta chain) was obtained from a study of T cell repertoires in cytomegalovirus infection. Whole-study findings and limits: Accumulated public TCR beta family frequency recognized individuals carrying CMV together with the relevant HLA.

In the case of this clonotype: As yet, its antigen is unknown. A much larger clone lies a single base off, so this may be a read error.

V dropped 6 bases and J dropped 1 base, with 12 bases sitting between them. Germline lookup yields CDR1 MNHEY and CDR2 SVGEGT. This CDR3 region has 14 residues. TCRdb analysed the reads with MiXCR anew, one entry per CDR3 protein. The table records about 320,000 distinct CDR3 sequences, around 9.5% of them present only once. This TCR came from a human donor in good health (CMV status not recorded). Some clones in this sample may be carry-over from other donors' samples. Sequenced: PBMCs. This sequence joins TRBV6-2 or TRBV6-3 and TRBJ2-5; D is possibly TRBD2 (5 bases). The CDR3 protein is CASRRSRGQETQYF. In DNA form, the CDR3 reads TGTGCCAGCAGAAGATCCCGGGGCCAAGAGACCCAGTACTTC.